Following are 2 T cell receptor beta chains from one sample sequenced in a study of a mutant IDH1 vaccine in newly diagnosed glioma. The time point here: baseline, week 1 (first vaccination visit). The treatment is: pre-vaccination baseline after standard-of-care therapy. The assay was immunoSEQ multiplex PCR, and TCRdb's table has in-frame clones only and misses some. The data show roughly 38,000 clones, with over 85% seen just once and about 20% held by the top ten. The sequences come from PBMCs, collected from a glioma patient treated with radiotherapy, temozolomide or both. These receptors all stem from a man between 18 and 35 years old with glioma.

V gene TRBV30 combines with J gene TRBJ1-6; 8 bases match TRBD1. V shed 5 bases, J shed 7 bases, and the junction held 4 bases outside the gene matches. The CDR3 spans 13 residues. Germline CDR1 GTSNPN, CDR2 SVGIG (reference sequence). The CDR3 DNA sequence: TGTGCCTGGGCAGGACAGGGCAATTCACCCCTCCACTTT. This sequence encodes CAWAGQGNSPLHF.

This clone has just one count. The V call is TRBV11-2, the J call TRBJ1-1; weak D call: TRBD1 (5 bases). The V end was cut by 1 base, the J end by 10 bases, with 13 bases between. Germline loops: CDR1 SGHAT, CDR2 FQNNGV. The CDR3 loop spans 13 amino acids. DNA for the CDR3: TGTGCCAGCAGCTTAGGAGGAGGGGACGCAGCTTTCTTT. This translates into CASSLGGGDAAFF.